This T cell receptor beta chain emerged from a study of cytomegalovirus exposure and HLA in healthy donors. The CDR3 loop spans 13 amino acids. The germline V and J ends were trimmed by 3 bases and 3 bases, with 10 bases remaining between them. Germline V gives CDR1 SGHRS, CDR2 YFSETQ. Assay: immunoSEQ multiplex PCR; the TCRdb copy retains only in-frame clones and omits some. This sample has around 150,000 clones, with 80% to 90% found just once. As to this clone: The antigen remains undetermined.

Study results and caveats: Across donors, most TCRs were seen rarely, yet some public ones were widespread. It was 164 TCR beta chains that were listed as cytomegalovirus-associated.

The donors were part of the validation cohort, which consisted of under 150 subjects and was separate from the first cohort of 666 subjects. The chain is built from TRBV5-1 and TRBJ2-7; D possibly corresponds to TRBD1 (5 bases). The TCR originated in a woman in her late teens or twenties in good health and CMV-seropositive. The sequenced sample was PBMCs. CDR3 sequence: CASSWTNNYEQYF. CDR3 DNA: TGCGCCAGCAGCTGGACAAATAACTACGAGCAGTACTTC.